This TCR beta chain was found in a study of regulatory T cells in long-lasting Graves disease. Study results and limitations: Among samples with persistent disease, TRBV28, TRBJ1-2 and TRBJ2-5 were favored. The number of shared public clonotypes was higher in persistent patients (more than 2,500) than new patients (more than 850).

Regarding this clonotype: Its target is not known.

The authors built TCR beta libraries using iRepertoire HTBI primers and Arm-PCR of CDR3 regions. Original methodology: Gene usage covered 62 TRBV and 14 TRBJ segments. TCRdb called the multiplex PCR reads again in MiXCR, with one record for every CDR3 protein. The V and J calls reflect TCRdb's pipeline rather than the authors' work. The repertoire holds about 470,000 distinct CDR3 sequences, with around 20% as singletons. Specified time point: persistent/refractory GD, antithyroid drugs over 5 years with positive TRAb. From RNA extracted from PBMCs, the TCR library was made. Patients were enrolled at an endocrinology department in Xi'an, China. The germline V gene encodes CDR1 MGHDK and CDR2 SYGVNS. V was trimmed by 3 bases and J by 2 bases, leaving 13 bases between them. This CDR3 is built from 15 residues.

The chain combines TRBV25-1 with TRBJ2-5, with D perhaps TRBD2 (5 bases). The source was peripheral blood mononuclear cells (PBMCs), collected when the disease was refractory, from a patient treated with antithyroid drugs. This receptor was identified in a female donor with Graves disease. CDR3 residues: CASSEGVGRQETQYF. CDR3 DNA: TGTGCCAGCAGTGAGGGAGTAGGCAGACAAGAGACCCAGTACTTC. The whole variable domain, remainder taken from reference TRBV25-1 and TRBJ2-5, is EADIYQTPRYLVIGTGKKITLECSQTMGHDKMYWYQQDPGMELHLIHYSYGVNSTEKGDLSSESTVSRIRTEHFPLTLESARPSHTSQYLCASSEGVGRQETQYFGPGTRLLVL.